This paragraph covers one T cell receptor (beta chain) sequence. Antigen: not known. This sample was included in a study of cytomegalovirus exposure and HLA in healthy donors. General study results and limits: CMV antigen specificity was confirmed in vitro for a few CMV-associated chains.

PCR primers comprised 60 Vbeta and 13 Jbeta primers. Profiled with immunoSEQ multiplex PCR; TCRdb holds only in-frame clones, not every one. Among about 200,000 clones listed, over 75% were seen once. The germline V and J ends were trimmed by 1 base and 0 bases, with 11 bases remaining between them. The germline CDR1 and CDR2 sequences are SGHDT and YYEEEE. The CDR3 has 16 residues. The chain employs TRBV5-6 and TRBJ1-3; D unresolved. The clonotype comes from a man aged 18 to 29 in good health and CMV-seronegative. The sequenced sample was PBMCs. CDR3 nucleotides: TGTGCCAGCAGCTTGCGCGCCCACCCCTCTGGAAACACCATATATTTT. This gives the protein CASSLRAHPSGNTIYF.